This record concerns one T cell receptor beta chain sequence. This clone was seen a handful of times. This clone's antigen is unknown. No per-base quality is available; no much larger clone lies one base away. The CDR3 spans 13 residues, from the cysteine through the phenylalanine. Here the CDR3 DNA is all that survives: 39 bases in frame from base 1. Trimming takes 5 bases from V and 10 bases from J, and the germline ends sit 15 bases apart. Based on the germline V gene (reference sequence), the CDR1 and CDR2 sequences are LNHDA and SQIVND. The sample belongs to a study of T cells in localized non-small cell lung cancer (dated by TCRdb to 2019 to 2021). Study-wide context: T cell repertoires of 200 to 250 early-stage NSCLC patients were analyzed, with tumors being compared against uninvolved tumor-adjacent lungs. Of the NSCLC patients, about 130 were male and about 97 were female, and the mean age was about 69 years. The cohort was made up of approximately 250 treatment-naive NSCLC patients whose localized lung tumors had been resected. Beyond this particular receptor, the publication reports: Of the top 100 tumor clones, a median of approximately 60 were detected in paired uninvolved adjacent lung; some 28 were also among that lung's top 100. Longer overall survival was associated with higher T cell density in blood, whereas shorter survival was associated with higher clonality in adjacent lung. Since the design was exploratory, TCR variables were selected using unadjusted p-values with no false-discovery rate correction. Uninvolved tumor-adjacent lung showed the highest T cell clonality, higher than tumor, which suggests more focused antigenic responses in the adjacent lung. Because multi-region tumor sequencing was not performed, intratumor heterogeneity could not be ruled out.

Uninvolved adjacent lung was taken at least 2 cm from the tumor margin and confirmed free of atypia by two independent pathologists. At diagnosis, tumor, uninvolved tumor-adjacent lung and peripheral blood were collected and then preserved as a mix of FFPE and fresh-frozen material. The immunoSEQ Assay was used to sequence TCR beta CDR3 regions from DNA. In the source study's methods: To compute T cell density, TCR beta template counts were normalized to usable DNA, which was estimated by amplifying housekeeping genes. Richness was estimated using the preseqR package, with extrapolation to 400,000 templates for PBMC samples and to 120,000 templates for tissue samples. Clonality was calculated as one minus Pielou's evenness. Tissue-enriched TCRs were identified by differential abundance testing using productive amino-acid clonotypes, minimum total count 5 and alpha 0.1. Repertoire overlap between compartments was quantified with the Jaccard Index and Morisita Overlap Index. GLIPH grouped TCR beta CDR3s together with public tetramer-defined viral CDR3s, and a viral motif had to include at least three viral sequences and also show V-gene enrichment. Sourced from immuneACCESS, this table was stored by TCRdb with only in-frame sequences that have V and J called. A share of the clones is absent; for the studies checked, an unresolved V gene accounts for under half, and the remainder has no known explanation. The DNA was the basis for D and trimming; V, J and clone size are from that table. In this sample the table shows 800 to 1,200 clones, around a third of which occur a single time. Jointly, the top ten make up roughly an eighth of the sample.

This chain is built from TRBV19 and TRBJ2-1, with TRBD1 as a weak D call on 6 bases. Sample: normal lung tissue next to the tumor, taken before any cancer treatment. The sequence came from an older female donor with stage I lung adenocarcinoma. The CDR3 sequence is CASSASQGLEQFF. Read as DNA, the sequence is TGTGCCAGTAGTGCGTCACAGGGCTTGGAGCAGTTCTTC.